Sequencing of this TCR beta chain was carried out in a study of blood T cells in healthy people across ages. General observations from the study: Samples with more naive T cells showed higher observed beta diversity. The donors' CMV status was not determined, possibly confounding changes in expanded clonotypes.

V was clipped by 2 bases and J by 1 base, with 9 bases between them. Germline lookup yields CDR1 MNHEY and CDR2 SVGAGI. The CDR3 is 15 amino acids. This clonotype was seen at least ten times. Its specificity is not known. With a J-beta primer mix and a sample-barcoded 5' primer, a second PCR ran about 7 to 12 cycles. Every sample produced at least 2.5 million CDR3-containing paired-end reads. TCRdb reprocessed the 5' RACE reads via MiXCR and lists one record per CDR3 protein. The sample records hundreds of thousands of distinct CDR3 sequences, around 50% being singletons. The source is a woman older than 75 in good health. The gene calls are TRBV6-5 and TRBJ1-3; D is perhaps TRBD1 (5 bases). The sample taken for sequencing was blood. CDR3: CASSYAGVSGNTIYF. CDR3 bases: TGTGCCAGCAGTTACGCGGGGGTGTCTGGAAACACCATATATTTT.